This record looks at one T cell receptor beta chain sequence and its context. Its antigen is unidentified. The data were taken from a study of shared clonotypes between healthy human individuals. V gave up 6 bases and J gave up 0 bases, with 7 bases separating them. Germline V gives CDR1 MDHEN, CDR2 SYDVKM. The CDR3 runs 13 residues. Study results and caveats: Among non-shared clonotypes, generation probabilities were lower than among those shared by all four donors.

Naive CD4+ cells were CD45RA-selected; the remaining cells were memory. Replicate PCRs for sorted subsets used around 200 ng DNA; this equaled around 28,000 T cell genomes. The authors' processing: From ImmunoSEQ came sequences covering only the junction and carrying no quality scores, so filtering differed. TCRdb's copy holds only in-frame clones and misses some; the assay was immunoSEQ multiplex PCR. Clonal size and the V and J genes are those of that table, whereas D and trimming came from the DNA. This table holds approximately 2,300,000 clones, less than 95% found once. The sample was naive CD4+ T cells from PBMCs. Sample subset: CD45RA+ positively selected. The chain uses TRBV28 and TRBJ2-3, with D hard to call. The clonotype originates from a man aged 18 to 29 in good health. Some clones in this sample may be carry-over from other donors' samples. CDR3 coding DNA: TGTGCCAGCAGGTTAGGTAGCACAGATACGCAGTATTTT. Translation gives CASRLGSTDTQYF.